This note documents a single TCR beta chain sequence. No antigen is known for it. Clones were read by immunoSEQ multiplex PCR, and TCRdb kept only the in-frame ones, dropping some. The sample lists roughly 43,000 clones, 81% seen once, with approximately 2.7% in the top ten. The sample comes from a study of PD-L1 blockade in urothelial cancer. Background on the study: Patients previously received 0 to 3 chemotherapy regimens. The median T cell count in blood samples was 110,000 to 150,000.

The CDR3 consists of 15 residues. V lost 4 bases to trimming and J lost 0 bases; unmatched junction nucleotides: 4. The germline V gene has CDR1 SGHTA and CDR2 FQGTGA. The study, taken as a whole, reports: Durable benefit accompanied greater 3-week expansion of tumor-associated blood clones.

The chain joins TRBV7-3 to TRBJ2-3; 7 positions match TRBD1. Sample: PBMCs, taken around atezolizumab (anti-PD-L1) treatment. This TCR was recovered from a man between 65 and 80 years old with urothelial cancer. In DNA form, the CDR3 reads TGTGCCAGCAGCTCCGGACAGGCCAGCACAGATACGCAGTATTTT. Translated: CASSSGQASTDTQYF.